This T cell receptor (beta chain) is drawn from a study of blood T cell repertoires in COVID-19. Participants had their cohort set by participant-reported clinical history. Measured with immunoSEQ multiplex PCR; TCRdb has only the in-frame clones, and not every one. The repertoire holds roughly 250,000 clones, with approximately 89% as singletons. The V and J ends lost 5 bases and 3 bases respectively, with 10 bases between them. CDR3 length: 13 residues. From germline, CDR1 is KGHSH and CDR2 LQKENI. V is TRBV18 and J is TRBJ1-1; D gene ambiguous. The TCR was taken from a woman between 40 and 55 years old with acute COVID-19. The sequencing input was PBMCs or T cells enriched from blood (not recorded which). The CDR3: CASSTDGDTEAFF. CDR3 nucleotides: TGTGCCAGCTCAACCGACGGGGACACTGAAGCTTTCTTT.